The entry below describes one TCR beta chain. Per the germline V gene, CDR1 is MGHDK and CDR2 is SYGVNS. CDR3 length: 12 amino acids. Between the trimmed V and J ends, which lost 1 base and 10 bases, there was a span of 10 bases. This table comes from immunoSEQ multiplex PCR, and its TCRdb copy is limited to in-frame clones, with some not included. In the table there are 150,000 to 200,000 clones, 70% to 85% of which are singletons. Ages ranged from 18 to 89 years, with residence in approximately 23 US areas. Cohort placement rested on clinical history that participants reported themselves. This entry is derived from a study of blood T cell repertoires in COVID-19. Overall study: From T cells, B-cell-depleted T cells, or PBMCs came the material, which was cDNA or gDNA.

J is TRBJ1-1 and V is TRBV25-1; possibly TRBD1 for D (6 bases). The sequence derives from a man aged 50 to 60 who had recovered from COVID-19. Sequencing was performed on PBMCs or T cells enriched from blood (not recorded which). The CDR3 reads CASSESQGLAFF. The DNA for the CDR3 is TGTGCCAGCAGTGAATCGCAGGGGTTAGCTTTCTTT.